The 3 T cell receptor beta chains presented below share a single source sample, sequenced in a study of shared clonotypes between healthy human individuals. TCRdb keeps only in-frame clones here, not all; method: immunoSEQ multiplex PCR. Of around 1 million clones detected, roughly 72% appear once; the ten largest clones hold approximately 1.5%. The sample was memory CD4+ T cells sorted from blood. Sample subset: CD45RA-negative fraction. The receptors originated from a man aged 18 to 35 in good health.

Points on this clone: The sample carries other DNA sequences with the same CDR3. The rearrangement uses TRBV5-1 and TRBJ2-3; 8 positions agree with TRBD2. Per germline, CDR1 SGHRS and CDR2 YFSETQ. This CDR3 has 15 residues. V trimming: 4 bases; J trimming: 6 bases; junction bases outside the gene matches: 10. In nucleotides, the CDR3 is TGCGCCAGCAGCCCCGGGTTAGCGGGAACTGATACGCAGTATTTT. Translated: CASSPGLAGTDTQYF. Full variable domain (missing parts from reference TRBV5-1 and TRBJ2-3): KAGVTQTPRYLIKTRGQQVTLSCSPISGHRSVSWYQQTPGQGLQFLFEYFSETQRNKGNFPGRFSGRQFSNSRSEMNVSTLELGDSALYLCASSPGLAGTDTQYFGPGTRLTVL.

This CDR3 reads CASSSRGTGSSGNTIYF. CDR3 DNA: TGTGCCAGCAGTTCAAGAGGGACAGGGAGCTCTGGAAACACCATATATTTT. The V and J genes are TRBV28 and TRBJ1-3; 9 bases are a match to TRBD1. V was clipped by 4 bases and J by 0 bases; unmatched bases: 7. The CDR3 has 17 amino acids. The V gene's germline CDR1 is MDHEN and CDR2 SYDVKM.

The V call is TRBV7-2, the J call TRBJ2-7, with TRBD1 identical over 8 bases. The CDR3 totals 17 residues. CDR1 and CDR2 from the germline V gene are SGHTA and FQGNSA. V shed 1 base and J 3 bases; nucleotides not matched to a gene: 11. The CDR3 region is CASSLGWAGQGIYEQYF. CDR3 nucleotide sequence: TGTGCCAGCAGCTTAGGGTGGGCTGGACAGGGCATCTACGAGCAGTACTTC.